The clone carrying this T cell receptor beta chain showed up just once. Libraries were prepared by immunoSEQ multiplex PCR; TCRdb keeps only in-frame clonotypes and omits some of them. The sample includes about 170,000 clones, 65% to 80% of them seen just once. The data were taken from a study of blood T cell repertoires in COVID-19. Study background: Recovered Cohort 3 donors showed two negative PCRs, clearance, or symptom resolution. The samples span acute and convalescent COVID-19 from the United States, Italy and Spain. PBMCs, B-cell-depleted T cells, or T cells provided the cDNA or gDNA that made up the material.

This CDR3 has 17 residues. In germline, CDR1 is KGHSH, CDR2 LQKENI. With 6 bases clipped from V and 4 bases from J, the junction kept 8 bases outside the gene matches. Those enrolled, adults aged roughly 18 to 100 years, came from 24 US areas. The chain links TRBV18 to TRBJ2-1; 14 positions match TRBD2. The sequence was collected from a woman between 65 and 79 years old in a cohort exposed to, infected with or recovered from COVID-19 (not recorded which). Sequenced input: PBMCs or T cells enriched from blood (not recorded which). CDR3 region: CASSTGTSGGRYNEQFF. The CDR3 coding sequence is TGTGCCAGCTCGACTGGGACTAGCGGGGGACGTTACAATGAGCAGTTCTTC.